This is a list of T cell receptor beta chains from one sample in a study of tumor and adjacent non-tumor tissue in lung cancer. One entry per CDR3 protein, called by TCRdb with MiXCR from the multiplex PCR reads. The sample contains 68,000 or so distinct CDR3 sequences, roughly three fifths of which appear only once. The sample consisted of lung tumor tissue. The receptors stem from a man aged 45-65 years with non-small cell lung cancer. The CDR3 runs from the conserved cysteine through the conserved F or W. The D gene is left open where the match is weak. Clone size appears in some rows only: once, few, many, or a class for an expanded clone.

abundance	v_gene	j_gene	d_gene	CDR3nt	CDR3aa
once	TRBV11-1	TRBJ2-5	.	TGTGCCAGCAGCCTAGGGGCAGGGTGCACGGAGACCCAGTACTTC	CASSLGAGCTETQYF
many	TRBV14	TRBJ2-3	.	TGTGCCAGCAGCCCACAGGTTTACACAGATACGCAGTATTTT	CASSPQVYTDTQYF
medium-sized	TRBV11-2	TRBJ2-1	.	TGTGCCAGCAGCTTCGCAGGGTTCTACAATGAGCAGTTCTTC	CASSFAGFYNEQFF
many	TRBV4-1	TRBJ2-7	.	TGCGCCAGCAGCCAGGTCTACTCCGTTCTTGCCTACGAGCAGTACTTC	CASSQVYSVLAYEQYF
.	TRBV6-6	TRBJ1-5	.	TGTGCCAGCGGTGGCACGCGGCAGGGGCGGCAGCCCCAGCATTTT	CASGGTRQGRQPQHF
.	TRBV19	TRBJ2-4	.	TGTGCCAGCCAAGGGCGGGCAGTAGCCAAAAACATTTACTACTTC	CASQGRAVAKNIYYF
.	TRBV6-1	TRBJ2-2	TRBD2	TGTGCCAGCCTAGCGGAAGCCCGCACCGGGGAGCTGTTTTTT	CASLAEARTGELFF
many	TRBV6-5	TRBJ1-1	.	TGTGCCAGCAGTTACGGGGGGGCTGGCACTGAAGCTTTCTTT	CASSYGGAGTEAFF
.	TRBV4-1	TRBJ1-2	TRBD1	TGTGCCTGCGGCCTTGGGACAGACTATGGCTACACCTTC	CACGLGTDYGYTF
.	TRBV12-3/TRBV12-4	TRBJ2-7	TRBD2	TGTGCCAGCATTCCTCAGAGTTCCTGGACTAGGTTTTCCGAGCAGCACTTC	CASIPQSSWTRFSEQHF
.	TRBV11-2	TRBJ2-3	.	TGTGCCAGCAGCTTAGGATGCTCCCTCGATACCCAGTATTTT	CASSLGCSLDTQYF
.	TRBV6-6	TRBJ1-5	.	TGTGCCAGCAGTTACTCGAGGGGGTCCTTGGGACAGCCCCAGCATTTT	CASSYSRGSLGQPQHF
medium-sized	TRBV11-2	TRBJ2-5	.	TGTGCCAGTACCCTAGGGGAAAGGAAGACCCAGTACTTC	CASTLGERKTQYF
.	TRBV14	TRBJ2-1	TRBD2	TGTGCCAGCAGCCAATTCTCTGGACTAGCTAACAATGAGCAGCTCTTC	CASSQFSGLANNEQLF
.	TRBV21-1	TRBJ2-1	.	TGTGCCAGCAGCAACGGTGGCGGGAGGGCCAGAGATGAGCAGTTCTTC	CASSNGGGRARDEQFF
.	TRBV4-2	TRBJ2-6	TRBD1	TGTGCCAGCTGCCCAAACGAGGGGCAGGGGGCCAACGTCCTAACTTTC	CASCPNEGQGANVLTF
.	TRBV5-6	TRBJ2-2	.	TGTGCCAGTAAGACACGGAACACCGGGGAGCTGTTTTTT	CASKTRNTGELFF
.	TRBV6-1	TRBJ2-7	.	TGTGCCAGCAGTGAGGGTTGGACAGCAACGCACCACTACGAGCAGTATTTC	CASSEGWTATHHYEQYF
.	TRBV5-4	TRBJ1-1	.	TGTGCCAGCATCCCTGACCAGAACACTGAAGCTTTCTTT	CASIPDQNTEAFF
.	TRBV7-8	TRBJ2-3	.	TGTGCCAGTAGCCTACGGGTTGACTGGGAAGATGCGCAGTATTTT	CASSLRVDWEDAQYF
.	TRBV12-3/TRBV12-4	TRBJ1-1	.	TGTGCCAGCAGTCCACAGGCCCAGAACATTGAAGCTTTCTTT	CASSPQAQNIEAFF
.	TRBV6-1	TRBJ2-4	.	TGTGCCAGTTTAGGTACACCAGTAATCAAAAACATTCAGTACTTC	CASLGTPVIKNIQYF
many	TRBV30	TRBJ2-3	TRBD2	TGTGCCTGGAGTGACGGGGGGGATCCAGATACGCAGTATTTT	CAWSDGGDPDTQYF
many	TRBV18	TRBJ2-1	.	TGTGCCAGCTCACCACCGGGGCGCGCAGGCACCAATGAGCAGTTCTTC	CASSPPGRAGTNEQFF
few	TRBV14	TRBJ2-2	.	TGTGCCAGCAGCCAGCGTTTTGCGAACACCGGGGAGCTGTTTTTT	CASSQRFANTGELFF
many	TRBV6-4	TRBJ2-1	TRBD2	TGTGCCAGCAAGAATGTGGGAGGGAATGAGCAGTTCTTC	CASKNVGGNEQFF
.	TRBV29-1	TRBJ2-5	TRBD2	TGCAGCGCTCCCCAGGTGGTAGCGGGAGGAGAGACTCAGTACTTC	CSAPQVVAGGETQYF
.	TRBV6-1	TRBJ2-2	TRBD2	TGTGCCAGCATCATATCTGGTAGCGGGAACACCGGGGAGTTGTTTTTT	CASIISGSGNTGELFF
few	TRBV5-1	TRBJ1-2	.	TGCGCTAGCAGCGAATCTTTGGGGAGCGCGGGGCCTTACACCTTC	CASSESLGSAGPYTF
once	TRBV2	TRBJ2-7	.	TGTGCCAGCAGGGGGGGCGGGGCAGGGAAAAACGAGCAGTACTTC	CASRGGGAGKNEQYF
.	TRBV11-2	TRBJ1-6	TRBD1	TGTGCCAGCGGCTTTGGGACAGGGGGAGGATCACCCCTCCACTTT	CASGFGTGGGSPLHF
few	TRBV20-1	TRBJ2-7	.	TGCAGTGCTAGTCAGGGATCGGTCTACGAGCAGTACTTC	CSASQGSVYEQYF
.	TRBV6-6	TRBJ1-2	.	TGTGCCAGCAGTTACGACGAACGGGGGGGTGGCTACACCTTC	CASSYDERGGGYTF
.	TRBV25-1	TRBJ2-7	TRBD2	TGTGCCAGCGGTGAAAAACTAGCGGGAACCTACGAGCGGTACTTC	CASGEKLAGTYERYF
few	TRBV29-1	TRBJ2-1	.	TGCAGCGGTAGGGGACATCGGTTCTACAATGAGCAGTTCTTC	CSGRGHRFYNEQFF
many	TRBV6-5	TRBJ1-1	.	TGTGCCAGCAGAACAGGGCGGTCTGAAGCTTTCTTT	CASRTGRSEAFF
many	TRBV24-1	TRBJ2-7	TRBD1	TGTGCCACCGGAGCCGGGACAGAGCCCTACGAGCAGTACTTC	CATGAGTEPYEQYF
few	TRBV14	TRBJ2-6	.	TGTGCCAGCAGCCAATTTCGTTTGAACAGTGAACGCTCTGGGGCCAACGTCCTGACTTTC	CASSQFRLNSERSGANVLTF
.	TRBV20-1	TRBJ1-5	.	TGCAGCGCTATAAGGGCAGGGAGCATTCAGCCCCAGCATTTT	CSAIRAGSIQPQHF
.	TRBV11-3	TRBJ2-3	TRBD2	TGTGCCAGCGTCGCTGGGACTAGCGGCACAGATACGCAGTATTTT	CASVAGTSGTDTQYF
many	TRBV12-3/TRBV12-4	TRBJ2-7	.	TGTGCCAGCAGTATTCCTCCAGTCTACGAGCAGTACTTC	CASSIPPVYEQYF
many	TRBV6-1	TRBJ1-4	.	TGTGCCAGCAGTGAAAGTTTGGGGGTTAATGAAAAACTGTTTTTT	CASSESLGVNEKLFF
.	TRBV20-1	TRBJ2-7	TRBD2	TGCAGTGCTATACTAGCGGTTTCTTACGAGCAGCACTTC	CSAILAVSYEQHF
.	TRBV5-1	TRBJ2-3	TRBD2	TGCGCCAGCAGCTTGGGACTAGCGGAACCTAGCACAGATACGCAGTATTTT	CASSLGLAEPSTDTQYF
.	TRBV20-1	TRBJ2-1	.	TGCAGTGTTCGAGCATACCCGTCGACTTTTAGTCTGGGGGAGTACAATGAGCAGTTCTTC	CSVRAYPSTFSLGEYNEQFF
.	TRBV30	TRBJ2-7	TRBD2	TGTGCCTGGAGGCAATCCGGAGCGGGAGGGCCCGAGCAGTACTTC	CAWRQSGAGGPEQYF
.	TRBV28	TRBJ1-3	.	TGTGCCAGCAGTTTGGGGGCTGGAAACACCATATATTTT	CASSLGAGNTIYF
.	TRBV6-5	TRBJ2-7	.	TGTACCAGCGCCCGGCGGGGTGGCTACGGGCAGTACTTC	CTSARRGGYGQYF
few	TRBV7-9	TRBJ1-5	.	TGTGCCAGCAGCTTAGTAGCACACGGAAAAGCAAGCAATCAGCCCCAGCATTTT	CASSLVAHGKASNQPQHF
.	TRBV5-5	TRBJ1-1	.	TGTGCTAGCAGCCCCGGGCCGAACACTGAAGCTTTCTTT	CASSPGPNTEAFF
.	TRBV6-5	TRBJ2-7	TRBD1	TGTGCCAGCAGTTACTCTCCTGGTACCGGAACAGGGGGCTACGAGCAGTACTTC	CASSYSPGTGTGGYEQYF
.	TRBV12-3/TRBV12-4	TRBJ1-6	.	TGTGCCAGCCAATACAGGCGAGAGGGCAATTCACCCCTCCGCTTT	CASQYRREGNSPLRF
few	TRBV20-1	TRBJ1-6	TRBD1	TGCAGTGCTGGGACAGGGATTGATTCACCCCTCCACTTT	CSAGTGIDSPLHF
.	TRBV7-8	TRBJ1-2	.	TGTGCCAGCAGCTCAGCGGGGTTGCACACCTTC	CASSSAGLHTF
.	TRBV4-2	TRBJ2-7	.	TGTGCCAGCGGCCAAGTAGGGTCAATGAGCTCCTACGAGCAGTACTTC	CASGQVGSMSSYEQYF
.	TRBV6-1	TRBJ2-6	TRBD2	TGTGCCAGCAATCCACTAGCGGTCAGCTCTGGGACCAACGTCCTGACTTTC	CASNPLAVSSGTNVLTF
.	TRBV10-3	TRBJ1-4	.	TGTGCCATCAGTGAGTCGAGGGTGGCGCGTGAAAAACTGTATTTT	CAISESRVAREKLYF
.	TRBV28	TRBJ2-3	TRBD2	TGTGCCAGCAGTGGGGCGACTAGCACAGAGGATACGCAGTATTTT	CASSGATSTEDTQYF
many	TRBV6-6	TRBJ2-2	.	TGTGCCAGCAGTTGGGACACGAACACCGGGGAGCTGTTTTTT	CASSWDTNTGELFF